The 21 T cell receptor beta chains below were found in one sample sequenced in a study of blood T cells in healthy people across ages. Together with a sample-barcoded 5' primer, a J-beta primer mix was included in a second PCR lasting about 6 to 11 cycles. TCRdb recomputed calls from the 5' RACE reads with MiXCR, one row per CDR3 protein. The sample lists 750,000 to 850,000 distinct CDR3 sequences; approximately 25% were seen once. This sample was shared with a second study, whose subject was T cells of mothers and their children.

Material: blood. Every receptor here comes from a boy aged 10-17 years in good health.

The chain couples TRBV2 to TRBJ1-4; 8 bases are shared with TRBD1. J was trimmed by 7 bases and V by 6 bases; bases with no gene match: 4. The CDR3 runs to 13 residues. Germline CDR1 is SNHLY and CDR2 is FYNNEI. This CDR3 is CASRTGVIEKLFF. The CDR3 bases are TGTGCCAGCAGGACAGGGGTTATTGAAAAACTGTTTTTT. Supplemented by reference TRBV2 and TRBJ1-4, the full variable domain reads EPEVTQTPSHQVTQMGQEVILRCVPISNHLYFYWYRQILGQKVEFLVSFYNNEISEKSEIFDDQFSVERPDGSNFTLKIRSTKLEDSAMYFCASRTGVIEKLFFGSGTQLSVL.

J is TRBJ1-2 and V is TRBV6-6; D is possibly TRBD1 (6 bases). The CDR3 is 14 residues long. CDR1 and CDR2 (germline): MNHNY, SVGAGI (reference sequence). Trimming took off 4 bases at V and 6 bases at J, with 15 bases between the two ends. The CDR3 region is CASSSHGQPNGYTF. As DNA, the CDR3 is TGTGCCAGCAGTTCGCATGGACAGCCGAATGGCTACACCTTC.

This clonotype was picked up a small number of times. The chain combines TRBV12-3 or TRBV12-4 with TRBJ2-1; 9 positions match TRBD1. V was clipped by 7 bases and J by 8 bases; unmatched bases: 6. This CDR3 has 13 residues. The CDR3 nucleotides read TGTGCCAGCATCCCGGGACAGGGAGATGAGCAGTTCTTC. Its translation is CASIPGQGDEQFF.

Only a few counts were recorded for this clonotype. J is TRBJ1-1 and V is TRBV5-1; TRBD1 matches 9 bases. V dropped 2 bases and J dropped 6; count of bases not matched to a gene: 14. This CDR3 spans 17 amino acids. The germline CDR1 and CDR2 sequences are SGHRS and YFSETQ. Here the CDR3 reads CASSLRPGGQGIPEAFF. CDR3 coding DNA: TGCGCCAGCAGCTTAAGGCCGGGGGGACAGGGAATCCCTGAAGCTTTCTTT.

The chain combines TRBV7-9 with TRBJ2-1; 7 bases are shared with TRBD2. This CDR3 is built from 17 residues. Trimming cost V 4 bases and J 0 bases; bases outside gene matches: 9. CDR1 and CDR2 (germline): SEHNR, FQNEAQ (reference sequence). CDR3 in amino acids: CASSSPLAESSYNEQFF. The CDR3 bases are TGTGCCAGCAGCTCACCGCTAGCGGAGAGCTCCTACAATGAGCAGTTCTTC.

This clonotype occurred a few times. The V and J genes are TRBV18 and TRBJ2-7, with D possibly matching TRBD1 (6 bases). Per the germline V gene, CDR1 is KGHSH and CDR2 is LQKENI. Trimming stripped 3 bases from V and 2 bases from J, with 14 bases between. The CDR3 is 15 residues long. Here the CDR3 reads CASSPKRDTTYEQYF. The CDR3 DNA follows: TGTGCCAGCTCACCCAAACGGGACACTACCTACGAGCAGTACTTC.

This clonotype was found a few times. This rearrangement joins TRBV7-2 to TRBJ1-2; 8 positions match TRBD1. CDR3 size: 13 residues. In germline, CDR1 is SGHTA, CDR2 FQGNSA. V lost 4 bases and J lost 8; bases outside the gene matches: 6. The CDR3 coding sequence is TGTGCCAGCAGCTCCGGACAGGGTTTGGGCTACACCTTC. Translated, it gives CASSSGQGLGYTF.

This clonotype has only a few counts. J is TRBJ2-5 and V is TRBV5-4; 7 bases align to TRBD1. This CDR3 region has 13 residues. The J segment lost 4 bases and the V segment lost 4 bases, leaving 4 bases of the junction unmatched. The germline gives CDR1 SGHNT, CDR2 YYREEE (reference sequence). The DNA of the CDR3 is TGTGCCAGCAGCCACCGGACAGGAGAGACCCAGTACTTC. Its translation is CASSHRTGETQYF.

V usage is TRBV7-3 and J usage is TRBJ2-5, with D perhaps matching TRBD1 (6 bases). The CDR3 length is 14 residues. Trimming stripped 1 base from V and 3 bases from J, with 9 bases between. Germline-derived CDR1 and CDR2 are SGHTA and FQGTGA. Here the CDR3 DNA reads TGTGCCAGCAGCTTAAGTGGACAGAAAGAGACCCAGTACTTC. Amino acid sequence: CASSLSGQKETQYF.

This clonotype showed up just once. This sequence joins TRBV20-1 and TRBJ2-2, with TRBD2 identical over 11 bases. The CDR3 runs to 15 residues. V shed 3 bases and J 6 bases; nucleotides not matched to a gene: 6. CDR1 is DFQATT and CDR2 is SNEGSKA in the germline V gene (reference sequence). The CDR3 reads CSARDTSGRAGELFF. CDR3 nucleotides: TGCAGTGCTAGGGACACTAGCGGGAGAGCCGGGGAGCTGTTTTTT.

The rearrangement links TRBV20-1 to TRBJ1-2; D may be TRBD1 (6 bases). The germline CDR1 and CDR2 sequences are DFQATT and SNEGSKA (reference sequence). CDR3 length: 12 amino acids. The V end lost 3 bases, the J end lost 4 bases, and 9 bases lay between the germline ends. CDR3 sequence: CSARDRPYGYTF. The CDR3 region has the DNA TGCAGTGCTAGGGACAGACCCTATGGCTACACCTTC.

The genes are TRBV18 and TRBJ2-4; tentatively, D is TRBD2 (5 bases). Deletions cut 3 bases from V and 5 bases from J, with 23 bases between. Per germline, CDR1 KGHSH and CDR2 LQKENI. The CDR3 consists of 18 residues. CDR3 protein: CASSPNPYSPEVENIQYF. In DNA form, the CDR3 reads TGTGCCAGCTCACCGAACCCGTACAGCCCGGAGGTTGAAAACATTCAGTACTTC.

This clonotype was counted ten times or more. This chain connects TRBV27 to TRBJ2-5; no firm D call. Germline V gene lookup returns CDR1 MNHEY and CDR2 SMNVEV (reference sequence). The CDR3 sequence is 13 residues long. Trimming pared 1 base from V and 5 bases from J, leaving 8 bases between. The CDR3 protein is CASSLFGRETQYF. The CDR3 region has the DNA TGTGCCAGCAGTTTATTTGGACGGGAGACCCAGTACTTC.

This clonotype has more than one count but fewer than ten. The V and J genes are TRBV4-3 and TRBJ2-2; 8 bases fit TRBD1. The length of the CDR3 is 16 residues. The germline CDR1 and CDR2 sequences are LGHNA and YSLEER. After removal of 4 bases from V and 0 bases from J, the junction contained 4 bases not matched to a gene. CDR3 sequence: CASSRDRGSNTGELFF. CDR3 bases: TGCGCCAGCAGCCGAGACAGGGGTTCGAACACCGGGGAGCTGTTTTTT.

This clonotype came up a few times. V is TRBV5-5 and J is TRBJ1-4, with D possibly matching TRBD1 (5 bases). Germline V gene sequence: CDR1 SGHKS, CDR2 YYEKEE (reference sequence). Trimming removed 3 bases at V and 0 bases at J, with 12 bases between. The CDR3 loop spans 16 amino acids. CDR3 sequence (DNA): TGTGCCAGCAGCTCGAACCCAGGGTCAACTAATGAAAAACTGTTTTTT. Translation: CASSSNPGSTNEKLFF. The full variable domain, with the rest looked up from reference TRBV5-5 and TRBJ1-4, is DAGVTQSPTHLIKTRGQQVTLRCSPISGHKSVSWYQQVLGQGPQFIFQYYEKEERGRGNFPDRFSARQFPNYSSELNVNALLLGDSALYLCASSSNPGSTNEKLFFGSGTQLSVL.

The chain recombines TRBV15 with TRBJ1-6; TRBD1 might be the D (6 bases). The V gene's germline CDR1 is LNHNV and CDR2 YYDKDF (reference sequence). Trimming stripped 1 base from V and 9 bases from J, with 7 bases between. This CDR3 spans 13 amino acids. The CDR3 DNA follows: TGTGCCACCAGCAGAGTGGGGGCTTCACCCCTCCACTTT. It codes for CATSRVGASPLHF. Full variable domain (missing parts from reference TRBV15 and TRBJ1-6): DAMVIQNPRYQVTQFGKPVTLSCSQTLNHNVMYWYQQKSSQAPKLLFHYYDKDFNNEADTPDNFQSRRPNTSFCFLDIRSPGLGDTAMYLCATSRVGASPLHFGNGTRLTVT.

V gene TRBV7-9 combines with J gene TRBJ2-3; possible D gene TRBD1, 6 bases. The CDR3 is made up of 20 amino acids. The V gene lost 3 bases and the J gene lost 0 bases, with 25 bases spanning the gap. The germline V gene has CDR1 SEHNR and CDR2 FQNEAQ (reference sequence). The DNA for the CDR3 is TGTGCCAGCAGCTTGGGGGCGGAGGACCCGATATTTGCTAGCACAGATACGCAGTATTTT. It codes for CASSLGAEDPIFASTDTQYF.

The chain links TRBV12-3 or TRBV12-4 to TRBJ1-2, with 7 bases that match TRBD1. J lost 7 bases, V lost 5 bases, and 13 bases had no gene match. The CDR3 length is 15 residues. The CDR3 sequence: CASSPNEGADIGYTF. CDR3 nucleotides: TGTGCCAGCAGTCCCAATGAGGGGGCGGATATTGGCTACACCTTC.

As regards this clonotype: A junction boundary mismatches the germline segment, possibly from a read error. The chain links TRBV19 to TRBJ2-5, with 8 bases fitting TRBD1. The DNA matches TRBJ2-7 better at its end, which makes the J call doubtful. The CDR3 has 14 residues. Germline lookup yields CDR1 LNHDA and CDR2 SQIVND (reference sequence). In DNA form, the CDR3 reads TGTGCCAGTGGTATGGGGACAGGAAGCTACGAGCAGTACTTC. This gives the protein CASGMGTGSYEQYF.

This clonotype was seen more than once but under ten times. V and J are TRBV10-3 and TRBJ1-4, with 7 bases fitting TRBD1. Trimming took 6 bases from V and 7 from J; bases not matched to a gene: 14. This CDR3 has 16 residues. In germline, CDR1 is ENHRY, CDR2 SYGVKD. The chain's CDR3 is CAISATGTEGAEKLFF. DNA for the CDR3: TGTGCCATCAGCGCCACCGGGACAGAGGGGGCTGAAAAACTGTTTTTT.

The V and J genes are TRBV12-3 or TRBV12-4 and TRBJ1-6; D is possibly TRBD1 (5 bases). The CDR3 has 14 residues. Trimming removed 6 bases at V and 9 bases at J, with 15 bases between. This chain's CDR3 is CASRPRAKGSPLHF. As DNA, the CDR3 is TGTGCCAGCAGGCCCAGGGCGAAAGGTTCACCCCTCCACTTT.